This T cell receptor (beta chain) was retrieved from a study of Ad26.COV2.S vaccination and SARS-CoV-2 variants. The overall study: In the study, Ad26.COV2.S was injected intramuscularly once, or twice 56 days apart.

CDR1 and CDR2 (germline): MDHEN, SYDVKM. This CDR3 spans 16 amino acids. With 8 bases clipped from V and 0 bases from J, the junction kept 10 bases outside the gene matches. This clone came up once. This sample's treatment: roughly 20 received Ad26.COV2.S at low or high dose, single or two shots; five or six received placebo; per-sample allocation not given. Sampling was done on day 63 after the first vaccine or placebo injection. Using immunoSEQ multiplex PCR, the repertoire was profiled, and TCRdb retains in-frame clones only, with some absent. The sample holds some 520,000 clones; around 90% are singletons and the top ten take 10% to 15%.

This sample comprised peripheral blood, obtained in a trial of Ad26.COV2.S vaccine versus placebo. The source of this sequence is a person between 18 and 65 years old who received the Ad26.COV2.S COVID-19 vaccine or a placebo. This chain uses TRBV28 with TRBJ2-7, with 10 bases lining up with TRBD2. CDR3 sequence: CASANTGLAVSYEQYF. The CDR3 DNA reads TGTGCCAGCGCAAATACCGGACTAGCGGTCTCCTACGAGCAGTACTTC. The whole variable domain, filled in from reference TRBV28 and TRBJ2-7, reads DVKVTQSSRYLVKRTGEKVFLECVQDMDHENMFWYRQDPGLGLRLIYFSYDVKMKEKGDIPEGYSVSREKKERFSLILESASTNQTSMYLCASANTGLAVSYEQYFGPGTRLTVT.